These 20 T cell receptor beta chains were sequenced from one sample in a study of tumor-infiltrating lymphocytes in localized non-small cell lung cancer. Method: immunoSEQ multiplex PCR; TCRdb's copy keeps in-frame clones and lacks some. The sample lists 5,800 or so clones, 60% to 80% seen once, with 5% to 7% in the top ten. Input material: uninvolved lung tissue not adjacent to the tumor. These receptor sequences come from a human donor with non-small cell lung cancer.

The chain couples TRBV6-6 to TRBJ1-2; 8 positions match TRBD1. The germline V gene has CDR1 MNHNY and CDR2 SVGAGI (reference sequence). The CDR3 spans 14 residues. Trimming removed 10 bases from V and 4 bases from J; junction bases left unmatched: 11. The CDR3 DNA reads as TGTGCCACCGACCGGGTGACAGGGGCCTATGGCTACACCTTC. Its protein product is CATDRVTGAYGYTF.

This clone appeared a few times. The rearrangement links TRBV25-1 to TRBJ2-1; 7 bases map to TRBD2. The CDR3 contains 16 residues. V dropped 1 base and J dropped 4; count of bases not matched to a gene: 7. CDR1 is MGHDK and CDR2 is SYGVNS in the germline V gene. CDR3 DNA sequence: TGTGCCAGCAGTGAATCCAGCGGGACTACTTACAATGAGCAGTTCTTC. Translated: CASSESSGTTYNEQFF.

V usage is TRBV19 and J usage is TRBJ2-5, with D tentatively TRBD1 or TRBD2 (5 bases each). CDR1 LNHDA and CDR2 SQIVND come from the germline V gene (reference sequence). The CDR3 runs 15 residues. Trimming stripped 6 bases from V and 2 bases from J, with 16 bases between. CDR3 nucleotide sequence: TGTGCCAGTAGATACCACCGGGACGCACAAGAGACCCAGTACTTC. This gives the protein CASRYHRDAQETQYF.

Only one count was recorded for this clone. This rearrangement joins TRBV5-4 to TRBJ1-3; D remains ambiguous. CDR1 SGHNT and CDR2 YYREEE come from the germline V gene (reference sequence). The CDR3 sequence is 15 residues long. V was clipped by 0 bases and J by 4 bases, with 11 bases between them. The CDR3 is CASSLGGPPGNTIYF. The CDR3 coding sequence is TGTGCCAGCAGCTTGGGAGGTCCGCCCGGAAACACCATATATTTT.

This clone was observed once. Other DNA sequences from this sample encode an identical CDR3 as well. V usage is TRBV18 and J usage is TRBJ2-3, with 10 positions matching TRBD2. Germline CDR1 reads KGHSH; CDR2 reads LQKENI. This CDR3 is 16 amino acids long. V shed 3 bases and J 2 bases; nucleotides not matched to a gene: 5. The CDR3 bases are TGTGCCAGCTCACCTGTACTAGCGGGAAACACAGATACGCAGTATTTT. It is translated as CASSPVLAGNTDTQYF.

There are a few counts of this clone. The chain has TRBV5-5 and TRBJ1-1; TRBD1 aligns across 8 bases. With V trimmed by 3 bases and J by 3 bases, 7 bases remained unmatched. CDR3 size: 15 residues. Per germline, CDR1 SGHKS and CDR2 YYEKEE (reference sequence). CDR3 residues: CASSSGQGGYTEAFF. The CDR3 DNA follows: TGTGCCAGCAGCTCAGGACAGGGAGGATACACTGAAGCTTTCTTT.

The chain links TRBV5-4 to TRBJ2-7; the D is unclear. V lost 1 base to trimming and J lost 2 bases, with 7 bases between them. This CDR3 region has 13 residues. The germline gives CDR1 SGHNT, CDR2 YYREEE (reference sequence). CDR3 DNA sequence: TGTGCCAGCAGCTTGAACGCTGCCTACGAGCAGTACTTC. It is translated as CASSLNAAYEQYF.

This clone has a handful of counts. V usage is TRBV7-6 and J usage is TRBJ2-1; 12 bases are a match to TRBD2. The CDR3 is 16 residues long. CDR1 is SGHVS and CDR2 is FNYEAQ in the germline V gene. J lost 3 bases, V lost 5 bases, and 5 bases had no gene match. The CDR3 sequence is CASSLLAGGGYNEQFF. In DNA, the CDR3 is TGTGCCAGCAGCCTCCTAGCGGGAGGGGGCTACAATGAGCAGTTCTTC. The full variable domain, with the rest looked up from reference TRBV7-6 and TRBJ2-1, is GAGVSQSPRYKVTKRGQDVALRCDPISGHVSLYWYRQALGQGPEFLTYFNYEAQQDKSGLPNDRFSAERPEGSISTLTIQRTEQRDSAMYRCASSLLAGGGYNEQFFGPGTRLTVL.

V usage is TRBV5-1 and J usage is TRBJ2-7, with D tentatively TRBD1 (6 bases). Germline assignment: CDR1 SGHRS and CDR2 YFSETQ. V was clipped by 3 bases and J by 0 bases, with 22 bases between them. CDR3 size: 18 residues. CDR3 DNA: TGCGCCAGCAGCTCTCACAGGGACCCCCTACCCCGCTCCTACGAGCAGTACTTC. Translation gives CASSSHRDPLPRSYEQYF.

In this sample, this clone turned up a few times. The CDR3 loop is CASSERGPGGYTF. The CDR3 bases are TGTGCCAGCAGCGAGAGGGGTCCGGGTGGCTACACCTTC. This chain uses TRBV4-2 with TRBJ1-2; a weak D match, TRBD1 (5 bases). Germline V gives CDR1 LGHNA, CDR2 YNFKEQ. This CDR3 region has 13 residues. Trimming removed 5 bases at V and 7 bases at J, with 14 bases between.

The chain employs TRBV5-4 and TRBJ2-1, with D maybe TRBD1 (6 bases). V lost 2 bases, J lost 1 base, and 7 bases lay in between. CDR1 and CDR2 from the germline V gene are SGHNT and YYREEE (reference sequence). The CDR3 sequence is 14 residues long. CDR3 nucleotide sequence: TGTGCCAGCAGCTTTGGACAGTCCTACAATGAGCAGTTCTTC. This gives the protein CASSFGQSYNEQFF.

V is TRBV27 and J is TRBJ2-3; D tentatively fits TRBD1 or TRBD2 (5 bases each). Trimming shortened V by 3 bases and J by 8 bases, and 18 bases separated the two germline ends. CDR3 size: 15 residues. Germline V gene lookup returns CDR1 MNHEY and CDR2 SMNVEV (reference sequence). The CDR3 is CASSFSGTGGRTQYF. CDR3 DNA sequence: TGTGCCAGCAGTTTTTCCGGGACCGGCGGGCGTACGCAGTATTTT.

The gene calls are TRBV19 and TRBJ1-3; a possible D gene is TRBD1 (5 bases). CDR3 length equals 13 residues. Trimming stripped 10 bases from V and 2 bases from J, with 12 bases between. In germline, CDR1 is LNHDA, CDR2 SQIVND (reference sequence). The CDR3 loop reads CATRTRAGNTIYF. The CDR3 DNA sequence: TGTGCCACCAGGACACGGGCTGGAAACACCATATATTTT.

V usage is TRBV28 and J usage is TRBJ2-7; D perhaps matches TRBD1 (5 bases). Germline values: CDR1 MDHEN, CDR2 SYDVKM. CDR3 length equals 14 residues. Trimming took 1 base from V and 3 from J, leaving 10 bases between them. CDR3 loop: CASSLLHRNYEQYF. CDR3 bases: TGTGCCAGCAGTTTATTGCACAGGAACTACGAGCAGTACTTC.

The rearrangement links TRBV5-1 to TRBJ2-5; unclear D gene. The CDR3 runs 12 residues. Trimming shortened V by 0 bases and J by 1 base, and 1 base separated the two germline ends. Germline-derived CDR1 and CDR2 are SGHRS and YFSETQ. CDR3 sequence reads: CASSLAQETQYF. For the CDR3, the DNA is TGCGCCAGCAGCTTGGCCCAAGAGACCCAGTACTTC.

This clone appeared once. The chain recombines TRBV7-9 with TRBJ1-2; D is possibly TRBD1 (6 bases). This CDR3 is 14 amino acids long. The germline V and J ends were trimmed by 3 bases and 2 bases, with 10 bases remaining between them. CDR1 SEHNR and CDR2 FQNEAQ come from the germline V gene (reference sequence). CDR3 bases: TGTGCCAGCAGCTTTTCGACAGGAAACTATGGCTACACCTTC. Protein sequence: CASSFSTGNYGYTF.

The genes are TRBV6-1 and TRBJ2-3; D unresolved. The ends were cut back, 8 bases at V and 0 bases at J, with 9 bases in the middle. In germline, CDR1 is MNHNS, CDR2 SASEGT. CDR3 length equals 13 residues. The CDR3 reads CASSDPSTDTQYF. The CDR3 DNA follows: TGTGCCAGCTCAGACCCTAGCACAGATACGCAGTATTTT.

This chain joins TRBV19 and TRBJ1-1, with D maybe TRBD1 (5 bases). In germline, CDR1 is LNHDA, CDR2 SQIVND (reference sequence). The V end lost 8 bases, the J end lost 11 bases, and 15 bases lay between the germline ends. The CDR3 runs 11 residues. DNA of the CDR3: TGTGCCAGTCATAGTCCCCACAGGGCTTTCTTT. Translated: CASHSPHRAFF.

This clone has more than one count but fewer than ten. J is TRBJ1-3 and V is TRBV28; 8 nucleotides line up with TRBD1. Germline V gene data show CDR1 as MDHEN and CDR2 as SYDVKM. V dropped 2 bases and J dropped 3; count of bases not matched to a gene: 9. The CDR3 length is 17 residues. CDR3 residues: CASSLPSGGAFGNTIYF. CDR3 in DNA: TGTGCCAGCAGTTTACCTTCAGGGGGCGCCTTTGGAAACACCATATATTTT.

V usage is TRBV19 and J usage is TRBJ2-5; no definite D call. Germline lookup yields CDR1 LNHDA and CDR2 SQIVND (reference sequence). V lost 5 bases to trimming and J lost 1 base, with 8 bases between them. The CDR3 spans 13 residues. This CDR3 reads CASSWAGQETQYF. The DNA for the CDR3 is TGTGCCAGTAGTTGGGCAGGCCAAGAGACCCAGTACTTC.